Each of the 26 T cell receptor beta chains below was sequenced from the same sample in a study of liver allograft versus peripheral blood T cells. Overall study: Recipients' peripheral blood T cell receptor repertoires were compared with those in transplanted livers.

A single record per CDR3 protein comes from TCRdb applying MiXCR to the reads. This repertoire shows roughly 1,800 distinct CDR3 sequences, around 16% found once; its top ten account for 15%. The receptors were gathered from a human patient who had a liver transplant. Some T cells may trace back to the graft donor.

The CDR3 spells CASSRTGGTNYGYTF. The DNA of the CDR3 is TGTGCCAGCAGCCGGACAGGGGGAACGAACTATGGCTACACCTTC. V is TRBV14 and J is TRBJ1-2, with 10 bases that match TRBD1. CDR1 and CDR2 (germline): SGHDN, FVKESK. This CDR3 is 15 amino acids long. V lost 4 bases, J lost 2 bases, and 4 bases stayed unmatched.

Sample share makes this clonotype medium-sized. The rearrangement uses TRBV6-1 and TRBJ1-2; 7 positions agree with TRBD1. This CDR3 region has 14 residues. CDR1 is MNHNS, CDR2 SASEGT, per germline. V lost 6 bases and J lost 7; bases outside the gene matches: 11. The CDR3 DNA reads as TGTGCCAGCAGCCGATTCGGAGGGGGCATTGGCTACACCTTC. It translates to CASSRFGGGIGYTF.

With regard to this clonotype: A far bigger clonotype differs at one base, so this is likely a read error. The genes are TRBV7-9 and TRBJ2-1, with 14 bases that match TRBD2. The closer fit of TRBJ2-7 to the DNA end suggests the J call may be wrong. The CDR3 spans 16 residues. Germline V gene sequence: CDR1 SEHNR, CDR2 FQNEAQ (reference sequence). CDR3 in amino acids: CVSSVTSGRAVYEQYF. DNA of the CDR3: TGTGTCAGCAGCGTGACTAGCGGGAGGGCTGTCTACGAGCAGTACTTC.

This clonotype was detected only a few times. V gene TRBV6-1 combines with J gene TRBJ1-1; D perhaps matches TRBD1 (5 bases). Between the trimmed V and J ends, which lost 1 base and 4 bases, there was a span of 10 bases. Germline V gene sequence: CDR1 MNHNS, CDR2 SASEGT. The CDR3 spans 14 residues. Here the CDR3 reads CASSEVGGGTEAFF. CDR3 in DNA: TGTGCCAGCAGTGAAGTCGGGGGGGGCACTGAAGCTTTCTTT.

This clonotype counts as medium-sized. This rearrangement joins TRBV6-5 to TRBJ2-3, with D uncertain. The CDR3 is 15 residues long. Trimming cost V 0 bases and J 5 bases, with 12 bases left between them. The V gene's germline CDR1 is MNHEY and CDR2 SVGAGI. CDR3 DNA sequence: TGTGCCAGCAGTTACTCGAGTTCCCTAGGAGATACGCAGTATTTT. The encoded protein is CASSYSSSLGDTQYF.

The V call is TRBV30, the J call TRBJ2-2, with 7 nucleotides matching TRBD2. The length of the CDR3 is 14 residues. Germline CDR1 reads GTSNPN; CDR2 reads SVGIG (reference sequence). Trimming cost V 4 bases and J 4 bases; bases outside gene matches: 6. DNA of the CDR3: TGTGCCTGGAAATACGGGAGGCGCACCGGGGAGCTGTTTTTT. It specifies CAWKYGRRTGELFF.

This clonotype is classed as large (0.1 to 1%). This chain connects TRBV6-1 to TRBJ1-5; unclear D gene. Germline V gives CDR1 MNHNS, CDR2 SASEGT. This CDR3 has 14 residues. V was pared by 8 bases and J by 6 bases, with 17 bases between. Here the CDR3 reads CASAPAQASQPQHF. In DNA, the CDR3 is TGTGCCAGCGCACCCGCGCAGGCATCTCAGCCCCAGCATTTT.

About this clonotype: A much larger clonotype is one base distant, so this may be a read error. The CDR3 here is CGAREIRKRNEQFF. CDR3 DNA sequence: TGCGGTGCTAGAGAAATACGGAAGCGCAATGAGCAGTTCTTC. The chain has TRBV20-1 and TRBJ2-1; D remains ambiguous. CDR3 size: 14 residues. CDR1 is DFQATT, CDR2 SNEGSKA, per germline (reference sequence).

The genes are TRBV2 and TRBJ2-1; TRBD1 might be the D (6 bases). V lost 5 bases, J lost 9 bases, and 14 bases lay in between. CDR1 SNHLY and CDR2 FYNNEI come from the germline V gene. The CDR3 contains 13 residues. The CDR3 is CASSSFGQSEQFF. The DNA of the CDR3 is TGTGCCAGCAGTTCCTTTGGACAGAGTGAGCAGTTCTTC.

The chain uses TRBV15 and TRBJ2-7; 9 nucleotides agree with TRBD2. Germline CDR1 LNHNV, CDR2 YYDKDF (reference sequence). The V and J ends lost 0 bases and 7 bases, in that order; junction bases with no gene match: 10. CDR3 length: 16 amino acids. This CDR3 is CATSRDSGGWGNEQYV. As DNA, the CDR3 is TGTGCCACCAGCAGAGATAGCGGGGGCTGGGGGAATGAGCAGTACGTC.

This clonotype turned up a few times. The chain combines TRBV10-1 with TRBJ1-3, with D possibly matching TRBD1 (6 bases). The CDR3 totals 15 residues. Per the germline V gene, CDR1 is WNHNN and CDR2 is SYGVQD (reference sequence). V lost 6 bases and J 4 bases, leaving 16 bases between the germline ends. The CDR3 region is CASRLRGGGGNTIYF. CDR3 bases: TGCGCCAGCAGATTAAGGGGGGGAGGAGGAAACACCATATATTTT.

This clonotype is categorized as medium-sized. The chain couples TRBV11-1 to TRBJ2-2; TRBD1 agrees at 7 bases. CDR1 SGHAT and CDR2 FQDESV come from the germline V gene (reference sequence). The CDR3 contains 16 residues. Trimming at V came to 0 bases and at J to 2 bases, leaving 3 bases not matched to a gene. In nucleotides, the CDR3 is TGTGCCAGCAGCTTAGCAAGGGACAGCAACACCGGGGAGCTGTTTTTT. Amino acid sequence: CASSLARDSNTGELFF. Using reference TRBV11-1 and TRBJ2-2 for the parts outside the CDR3, the full variable domain is EAEVAQSPRYKITEKSQAVAFWCDPISGHATLYWYRQILGQGPELLVQFQDESVVDDSQLPKDRFSAERLKGVDSTLKIQPAELGDSAMYLCASSLARDSNTGELFFGEGSRLTVL.

This clonotype is deemed large. The chain employs TRBV12-3 or TRBV12-4 and TRBJ1-3; 8 bases agree with TRBD1. V was clipped by 5 bases and J by 0 bases; unmatched bases: 3. The CDR3 extends over 15 amino acids. This CDR3 is CASSRQGSSGNTIYF. The CDR3 DNA reads as TGTGCCAGCAGTCGACAGGGGTCCTCTGGAAACACCATATATTTT.

This clonotype ranks as medium-sized. The J gene is TRBJ2-3, the V gene TRBV6-6, with unresolved D. CDR3 length equals 15 residues. Germline assignment: CDR1 MNHNY and CDR2 SVGAGI (reference sequence). The V and J ends lost 2 bases and 1 base respectively, with 10 bases between them. For the CDR3, the DNA is TGTGCCAGCAGTTACCCTACTGGGGGCACAGATACGCAGTATTTT. It yields the protein CASSYPTGGTDTQYF.

This clonotype is medium-sized (0.01 to 0.1%). This chain connects TRBV27 to TRBJ2-2; D tentatively fits TRBD1 or TRBD2 (6 bases each). The germline gives CDR1 MNHEY, CDR2 SMNVEV (reference sequence). The germline V and J ends were trimmed by 4 bases and 10 bases, with 19 bases remaining between them. The CDR3 covers 15 residues. The CDR3 sequence is CASSSGGARGKELFF. In DNA, the CDR3 is TGTGCCAGCAGTTCGGGCGGGGCCAGGGGCAAGGAGCTGTTTTTT.

This clonotype ranks as medium-sized. The rearrangement links TRBV27 to TRBJ2-3; D unclear. The CDR3 has 12 residues. CDR1 and CDR2 from the germline V gene are MNHEY and SMNVEV (reference sequence). V lost 4 bases to trimming and J lost 4 bases, with 6 bases between them. CDR3 loop: CASSSPPDTQYF. The CDR3 bases are TGTGCCAGCAGTTCACCCCCAGATACGCAGTATTTT.

Judged by abundance, this clonotype is medium-sized (0.01 to 0.1%). V usage is TRBV5-4 and J usage is TRBJ1-1; D remains ambiguous. The germline V gene encodes CDR1 SGHNT and CDR2 YYREEE (reference sequence). The CDR3 consists of 14 residues. Trimming left V 1 base short and J 2 bases short, with 9 bases between. The CDR3 is CASSLPDFNTEAFF. The CDR3, as DNA: TGTGCCAGCAGCTTGCCCGATTTTAACACTGAAGCTTTCTTT. Drawing the rest from reference TRBV5-4 and TRBJ1-1, the complete variable domain is ETGVTQSPTHLIKTRGQQVTLRCSSQSGHNTVSWYQQALGQGPQFIFQYYREEENGRGNFPPRFSGLQFPNYSSELNVNALELDDSALYLCASSLPDFNTEAFFGQGTRLTVV.

This sequence joins TRBV25-1 and TRBJ2-3; the D gene is possibly TRBD2 (5 bases). Germline V CDR1 and CDR2: MGHDK, SYGVNS. CDR3 length: 13 amino acids. Trimming removed 4 bases at V and 4 bases at J, with 9 bases between. In DNA form, the CDR3 reads TGTGCCAGCAGTGGGAGAGCGGCAGATACGCAGTATTTT. Translated: CASSGRAADTQYF.

Judged by abundance, this clonotype is medium-sized (0.01 to 0.1%). The chain couples TRBV12-3 or TRBV12-4 to TRBJ1-2; D uncertain. The CDR3 covers 13 residues. Deletions cut 6 bases from V and 4 bases from J, with 12 bases between. CDR3 loop: CASSLPSLYGYTF. The CDR3 coding sequence is TGTGCCAGCAGCCTACCCAGCCTCTATGGCTACACCTTC.

Only a few counts were recorded for this clonotype. The chain employs TRBV20-1 and TRBJ2-3, with 11 bases matching TRBD2. V lost 7 bases to trimming and J lost 5 bases; unmatched junction nucleotides: 11. The CDR3 is 15 residues long. Germline loops: CDR1 DFQATT, CDR2 SNEGSKA (reference sequence). CDR3 nucleotides: TGCAGTGTTAGGCTAGCGGGGGGCCGGGAAGATACGCAGTATTTT. Its translation: CSVRLAGGREDTQYF.

Within the sample, this clonotype is large. The chain links TRBV18 to TRBJ1-3; D call uncertain. The germline CDR1 and CDR2 sequences are KGHSH and LQKENI. V was clipped by 2 bases and J by 0 bases, with 8 bases between them. CDR3 size: 15 residues. In nucleotides, the CDR3 is TGTGCCAGCTCACCAGGAATGAACTCTGGAAACACCATATATTTT. It translates to CASSPGMNSGNTIYF.

By its share, this clonotype is medium-sized. V is TRBV6-5 and J is TRBJ1-2; 7 nucleotides match TRBD1. V lost 4 bases and J lost 8; bases outside the gene matches: 10. The germline CDR1 and CDR2 sequences are MNHEY and SVGAGI. The CDR3 loop spans 14 amino acids. CDR3 amino acids: CASSSQGGADGYTF. The CDR3 DNA sequence: TGTGCCAGCAGTTCGCAAGGGGGCGCGGACGGCTACACCTTC.

This clonotype has just a few counts. The chain links TRBV6-6 to TRBJ2-3, with TRBD2 matching over 9 bases. The germline V gene has CDR1 MNHNY and CDR2 SVGAGI (reference sequence). The trim removed 3 bases at V and 6 bases at J, leaving 7 bases unmatched. The CDR3 totals 15 residues. The CDR3 coding sequence is TGTGCCAGCAGTTATGAGCGGGGGGCCGGGGATACGCAGTATTTT. This sequence encodes CASSYERGAGDTQYF.

By its share, this clonotype is medium-sized. The chain is built from TRBV5-4 and TRBJ1-2; a weak D match, TRBD1 (5 bases). The CDR3 totals 14 residues. The germline V gene encodes CDR1 SGHNT and CDR2 YYREEE (reference sequence). Trimming took off 0 bases at V and 8 bases at J, with 14 bases between the two ends. The CDR3, as DNA: TGTGCCAGCAGCTTGGGGGGCCAGGGAATGGGCTACACCTTC. It codes for CASSLGGQGMGYTF.

In its sample, this clonotype was seen once. V is TRBV11-3 and J is TRBJ2-1; possible D gene TRBD1, 5 bases. V lost 4 bases to trimming and J lost 7 bases, with 11 bases between them. Germline V gene data show CDR1 as SGHNT and CDR2 as YENEEA. This CDR3 has 13 residues. The CDR3 protein is CASSSGPGNEQFF. CDR3 nucleotides: TGTGCCAGCAGCTCTGGACCAGGGAATGAGCAGTTCTTC.

With regard to this clonotype: Given a much more abundant clone one base away, this may be a read error. J is TRBJ2-4 and V is TRBV6-6, with 7 bases aligning to TRBD1. CDR3 length: 18 residues. Unmatched junction bases numbered 11, after V lost 2 bases and J lost 1 base. CDR1 and CDR2 (germline): MNHNY, SVGAGI (reference sequence). Written as DNA, the CDR3 is TGTGCCAGCAGTTACAACCCGGACAGGACGGTGGCCAAAAACATTCAGTACTTC. Amino acid sequence: CASSYNPDRTVAKNIQYF.